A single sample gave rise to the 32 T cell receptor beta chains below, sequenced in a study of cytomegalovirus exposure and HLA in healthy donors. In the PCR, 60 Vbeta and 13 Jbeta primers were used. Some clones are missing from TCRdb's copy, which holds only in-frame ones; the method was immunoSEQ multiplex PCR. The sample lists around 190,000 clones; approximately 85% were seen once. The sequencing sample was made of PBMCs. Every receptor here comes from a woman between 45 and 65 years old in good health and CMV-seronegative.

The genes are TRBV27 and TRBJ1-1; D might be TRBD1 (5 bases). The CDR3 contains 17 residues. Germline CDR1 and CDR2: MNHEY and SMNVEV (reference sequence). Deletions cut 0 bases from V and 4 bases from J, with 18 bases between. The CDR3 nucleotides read TGTGCCAGCAGTTTATCGTGGGTGGGCTCAAGGGGCACTGAAGCTTTCTTT. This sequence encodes CASSLSWVGSRGTEAFF.

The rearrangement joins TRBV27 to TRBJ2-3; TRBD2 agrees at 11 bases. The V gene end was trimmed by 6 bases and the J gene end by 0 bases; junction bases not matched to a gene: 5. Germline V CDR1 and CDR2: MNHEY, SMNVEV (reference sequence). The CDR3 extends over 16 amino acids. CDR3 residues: CASRFRTSGSTDTQYF. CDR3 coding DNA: TGTGCCAGCAGGTTCCGGACTAGCGGGAGCACAGATACGCAGTATTTT.

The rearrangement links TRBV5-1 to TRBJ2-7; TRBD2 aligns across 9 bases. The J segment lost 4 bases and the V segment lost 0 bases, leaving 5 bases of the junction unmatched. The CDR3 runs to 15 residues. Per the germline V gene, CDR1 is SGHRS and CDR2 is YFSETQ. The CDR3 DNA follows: TGCGCCAGCAGCTTGGTCGCGGGAGGGGGGTACGAGCAGTACTTC. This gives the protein CASSLVAGGGYEQYF. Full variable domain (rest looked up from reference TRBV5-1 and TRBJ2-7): KAGVTQTPRYLIKTRGQQVTLSCSPISGHRSVSWYQQTPGQGLQFLFEYFSETQRNKGNFPGRFSGRQFSNSRSEMNVSTLELGDSALYLCASSLVAGGGYEQYFGPGTRLTVT.

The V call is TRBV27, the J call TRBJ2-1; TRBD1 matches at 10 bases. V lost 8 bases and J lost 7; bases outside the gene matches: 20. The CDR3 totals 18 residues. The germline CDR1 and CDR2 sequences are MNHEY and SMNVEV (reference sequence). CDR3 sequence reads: CASGRATIGQGVRNEQFF. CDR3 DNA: TGTGCCAGCGGAAGGGCCACGATAGGACAGGGGGTGCGTAATGAGCAGTTCTTC.

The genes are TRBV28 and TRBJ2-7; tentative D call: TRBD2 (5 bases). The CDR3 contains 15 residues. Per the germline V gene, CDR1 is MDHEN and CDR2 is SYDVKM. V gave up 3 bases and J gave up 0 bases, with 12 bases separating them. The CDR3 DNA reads TGTGCCAGCAGTTTTCGAGGGAGATTCTCCTACGAGCAGTACTTC. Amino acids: CASSFRGRFSYEQYF.

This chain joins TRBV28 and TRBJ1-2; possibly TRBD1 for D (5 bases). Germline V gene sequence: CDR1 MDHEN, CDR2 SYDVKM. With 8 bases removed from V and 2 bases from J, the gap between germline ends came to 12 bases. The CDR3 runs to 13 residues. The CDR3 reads CASRTTANYGYTF. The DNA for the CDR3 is TGTGCCAGCCGTACGACAGCCAACTATGGCTACACCTTC.

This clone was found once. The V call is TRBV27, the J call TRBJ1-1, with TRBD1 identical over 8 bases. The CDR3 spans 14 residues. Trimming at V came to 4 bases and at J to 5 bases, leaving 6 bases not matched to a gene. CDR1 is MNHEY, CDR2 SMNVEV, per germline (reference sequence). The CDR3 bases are TGTGCCAGCAGTTCGTTACAGGGGGGGACTGAAGCTTTCTTT. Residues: CASSSLQGGTEAFF.

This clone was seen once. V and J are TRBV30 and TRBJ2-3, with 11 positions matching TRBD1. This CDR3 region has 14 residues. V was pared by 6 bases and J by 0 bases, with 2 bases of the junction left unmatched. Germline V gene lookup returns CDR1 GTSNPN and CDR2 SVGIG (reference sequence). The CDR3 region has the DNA TGTGCCTGTGGACAGGGGGCAAGCACAGATACGCAGTATTTT. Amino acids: CACGQGASTDTQYF.

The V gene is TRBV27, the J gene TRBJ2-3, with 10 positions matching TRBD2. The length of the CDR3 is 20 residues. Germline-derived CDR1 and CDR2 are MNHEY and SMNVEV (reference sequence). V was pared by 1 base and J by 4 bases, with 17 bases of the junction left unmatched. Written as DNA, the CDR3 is TGTGCCAGCAGTTTATATTATTTCCGGACTAGCGGATCGAAGGCAGATACGCAGTATTTT. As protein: CASSLYYFRTSGSKADTQYF.

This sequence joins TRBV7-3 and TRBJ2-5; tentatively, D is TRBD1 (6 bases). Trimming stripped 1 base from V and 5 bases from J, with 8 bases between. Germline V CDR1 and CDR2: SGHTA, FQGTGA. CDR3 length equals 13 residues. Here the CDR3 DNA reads TGTGCCAGCAGCTTAAATAGGGGGGAGACCCAGTACTTC. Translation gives CASSLNRGETQYF.

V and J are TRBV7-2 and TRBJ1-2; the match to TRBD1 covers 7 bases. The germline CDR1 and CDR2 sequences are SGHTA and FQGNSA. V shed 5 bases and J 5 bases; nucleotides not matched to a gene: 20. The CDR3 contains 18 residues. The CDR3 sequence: CASSRRGDRKPNSYGYTF. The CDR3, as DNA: TGTGCCAGCAGCCGGAGGGGGGACAGAAAACCAAACAGTTATGGCTACACCTTC.

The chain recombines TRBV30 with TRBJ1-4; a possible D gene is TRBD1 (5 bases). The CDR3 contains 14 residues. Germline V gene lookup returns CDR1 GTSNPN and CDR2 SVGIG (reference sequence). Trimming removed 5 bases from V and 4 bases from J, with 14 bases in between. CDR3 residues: CAWDRQSDNEKLFF. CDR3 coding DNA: TGTGCCTGGGATCGACAGTCTGATAATGAAAAACTGTTTTTT.

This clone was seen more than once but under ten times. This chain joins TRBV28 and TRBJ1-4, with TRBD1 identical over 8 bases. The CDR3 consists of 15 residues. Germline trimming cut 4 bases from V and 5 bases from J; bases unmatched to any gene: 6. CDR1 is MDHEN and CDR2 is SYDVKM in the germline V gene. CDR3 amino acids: CASSSTGTGNEKLFF. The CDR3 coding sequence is TGTGCCAGCAGTTCCACCGGGACAGGCAATGAAAAACTGTTTTTT.

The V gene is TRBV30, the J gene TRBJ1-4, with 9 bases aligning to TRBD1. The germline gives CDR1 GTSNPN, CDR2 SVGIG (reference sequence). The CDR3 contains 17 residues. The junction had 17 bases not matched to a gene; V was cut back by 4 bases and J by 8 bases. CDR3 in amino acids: CAWKLPGQGASREKLFF. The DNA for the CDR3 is TGTGCCTGGAAGTTGCCGGGACAGGGTGCGAGTCGAGAAAAACTGTTTTTT. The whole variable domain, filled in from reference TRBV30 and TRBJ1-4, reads SQTIHQWPATLVQPVGSPLSLECTVEGTSNPNLYWYRQAAGRGLQLLFYSVGIGQISSEVPQNLSASRPQDRQFILSSKKLLLSDSGFYLCAWKLPGQGASREKLFFGSGTQLSVL.

The CDR3 sequence: CASSFLTDYEQYF. The CDR3 nucleotides are TGCGCCAGCAGCTTCTTGACAGACTACGAGCAGTACTTC. The chain joins TRBV5-1 to TRBJ2-7, with D perhaps matching TRBD1 (5 bases). CDR1 and CDR2 from the germline V gene are SGHRS and YFSETQ. The CDR3 is 13 residues long. Trimming pared 2 bases from V and 3 bases from J, leaving 9 bases between. The full variable domain, rest sourced from reference TRBV5-1 and TRBJ2-7, is KAGVTQTPRYLIKTRGQQVTLSCSPISGHRSVSWYQQTPGQGLQFLFEYFSETQRNKGNFPGRFSGRQFSNSRSEMNVSTLELGDSALYLCASSFLTDYEQYFGPGTRLTVT.

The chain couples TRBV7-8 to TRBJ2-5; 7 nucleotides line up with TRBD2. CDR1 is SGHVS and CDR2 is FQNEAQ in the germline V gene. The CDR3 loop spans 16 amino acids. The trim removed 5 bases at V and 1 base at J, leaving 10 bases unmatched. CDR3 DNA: TGTGCCAGCAGCCCCCTCGCCGGGACTACCCAAGAGACCCAGTACTTC. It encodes CASSPLAGTTQETQYF.

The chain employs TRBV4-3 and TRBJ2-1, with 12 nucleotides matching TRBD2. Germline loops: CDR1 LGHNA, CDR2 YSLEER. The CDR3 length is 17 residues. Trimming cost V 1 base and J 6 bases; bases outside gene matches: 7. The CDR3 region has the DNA TGCGCCAGCAGCCAAGCTGCTTCGACTAGCGGGAGCAATGAGCAGTTCTTC. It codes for CASSQAASTSGSNEQFF.

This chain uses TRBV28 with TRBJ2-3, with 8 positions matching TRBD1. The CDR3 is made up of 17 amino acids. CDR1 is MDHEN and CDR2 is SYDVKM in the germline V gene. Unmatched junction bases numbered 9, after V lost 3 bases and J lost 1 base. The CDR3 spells CASSFDVQGAGTDTQYF. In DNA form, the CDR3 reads TGTGCCAGCAGTTTCGATGTCCAGGGGGCCGGCACAGATACGCAGTATTTT. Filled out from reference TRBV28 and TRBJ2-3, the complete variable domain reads DVKVTQSSRYLVKRTGEKVFLECVQDMDHENMFWYRQDPGLGLRLIYFSYDVKMKEKGDIPEGYSVSREKKERFSLILESASTNQTSMYLCASSFDVQGAGTDTQYFGPGTRLTVL.

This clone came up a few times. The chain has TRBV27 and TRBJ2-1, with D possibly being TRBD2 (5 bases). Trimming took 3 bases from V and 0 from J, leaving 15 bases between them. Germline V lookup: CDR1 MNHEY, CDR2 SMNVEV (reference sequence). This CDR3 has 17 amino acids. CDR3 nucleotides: TGTGCCAGCAGTTTCCGCCCCGCGGGTTTCTCCTACAATGAGCAGTTCTTC. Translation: CASSFRPAGFSYNEQFF.

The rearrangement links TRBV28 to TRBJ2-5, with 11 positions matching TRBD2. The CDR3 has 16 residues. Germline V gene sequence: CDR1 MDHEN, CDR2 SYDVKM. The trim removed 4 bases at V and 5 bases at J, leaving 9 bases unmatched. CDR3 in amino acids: CASSSGLAEVLETQYF. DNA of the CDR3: TGTGCCAGCAGTTCGGGACTAGCGGAAGTGCTGGAGACCCAGTACTTC.

The CDR3 sequence is CSSRLAGAIEQFF. CDR3 bases: TGCAGCAGCCGACTAGCGGGAGCGATTGAGCAGTTCTTC. The rearrangement joins TRBV29-1 to TRBJ2-1; 12 bases map to TRBD2. The CDR3 runs to 13 residues. The junction had 8 bases not matched to a gene; V was cut back by 8 bases and J by 9 bases. Germline V gives CDR1 SQVTM, CDR2 ANQGSEA.

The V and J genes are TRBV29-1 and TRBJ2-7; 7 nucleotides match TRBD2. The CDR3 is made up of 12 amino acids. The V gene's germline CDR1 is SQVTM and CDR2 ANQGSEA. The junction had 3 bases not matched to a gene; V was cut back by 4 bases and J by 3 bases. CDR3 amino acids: CSVGTSSYEQYF. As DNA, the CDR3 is TGCAGCGTTGGGACTAGTAGCTACGAGCAGTACTTC.

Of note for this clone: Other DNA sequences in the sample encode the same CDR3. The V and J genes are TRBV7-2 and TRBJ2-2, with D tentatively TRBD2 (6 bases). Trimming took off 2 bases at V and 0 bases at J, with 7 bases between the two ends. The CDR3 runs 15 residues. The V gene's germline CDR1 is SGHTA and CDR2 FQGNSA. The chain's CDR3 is CASSLRGTNTGELFF. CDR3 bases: TGTGCCAGCAGCTTACGGGGGACGAACACCGGGGAGCTGTTTTTT.

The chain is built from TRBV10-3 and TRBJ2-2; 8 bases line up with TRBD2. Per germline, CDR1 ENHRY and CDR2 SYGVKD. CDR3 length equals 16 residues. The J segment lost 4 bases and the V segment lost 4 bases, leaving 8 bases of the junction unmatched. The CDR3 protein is CAISGRAGVSTGELFF. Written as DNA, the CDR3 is TGTGCCATCAGTGGAAGAGCGGGAGTAAGCACCGGGGAGCTGTTTTTT.

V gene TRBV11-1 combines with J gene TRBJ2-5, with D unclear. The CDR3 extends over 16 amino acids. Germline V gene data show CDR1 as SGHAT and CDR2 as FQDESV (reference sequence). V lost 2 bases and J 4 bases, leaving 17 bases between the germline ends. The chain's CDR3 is CASSLRGGLQGETQYF. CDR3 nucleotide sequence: TGTGCCAGCAGCTTACGCGGTGGCTTACAAGGAGAGACCCAGTACTTC.

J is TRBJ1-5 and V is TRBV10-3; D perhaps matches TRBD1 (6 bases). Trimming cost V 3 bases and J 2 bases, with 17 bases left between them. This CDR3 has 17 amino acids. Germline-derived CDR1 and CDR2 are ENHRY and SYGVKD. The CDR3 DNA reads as TGTGCCATCAGTGAAGCCCGGACAGCACAGGGCAATCAGCCCCAGCATTTT. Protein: CAISEARTAQGNQPQHF.

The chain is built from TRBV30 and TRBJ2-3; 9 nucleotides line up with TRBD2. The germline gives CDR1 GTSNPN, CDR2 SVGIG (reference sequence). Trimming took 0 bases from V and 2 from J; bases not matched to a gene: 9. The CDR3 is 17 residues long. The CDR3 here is CAWSVLAGGGYTDTQYF. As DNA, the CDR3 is TGTGCCTGGAGTGTATTGGCGGGAGGGGGCTACACAGATACGCAGTATTTT.

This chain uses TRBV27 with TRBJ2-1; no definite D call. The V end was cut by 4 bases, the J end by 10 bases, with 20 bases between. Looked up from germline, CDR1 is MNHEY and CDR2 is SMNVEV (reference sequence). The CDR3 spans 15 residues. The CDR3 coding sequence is TGTGCCAGCAGTTCAGGATCTCGGAAAAAGTTAGAGCAGTTCTTC. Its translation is CASSSGSRKKLEQFF.

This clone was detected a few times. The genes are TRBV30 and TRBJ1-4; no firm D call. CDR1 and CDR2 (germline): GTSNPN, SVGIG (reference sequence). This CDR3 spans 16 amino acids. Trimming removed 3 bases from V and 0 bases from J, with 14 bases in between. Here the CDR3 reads CAWRRRWLATNEKLFF. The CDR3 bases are TGTGCCTGGAGGCGGCGATGGCTCGCAACTAATGAAAAACTGTTTTTT.

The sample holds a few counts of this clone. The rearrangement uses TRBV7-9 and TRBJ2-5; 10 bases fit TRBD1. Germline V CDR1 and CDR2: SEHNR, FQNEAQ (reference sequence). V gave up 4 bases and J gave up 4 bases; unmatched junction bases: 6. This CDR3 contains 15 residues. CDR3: CASSSSTGGPETQYF. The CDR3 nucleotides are TGTGCCAGCAGCTCCTCGACAGGGGGCCCAGAGACCCAGTACTTC.

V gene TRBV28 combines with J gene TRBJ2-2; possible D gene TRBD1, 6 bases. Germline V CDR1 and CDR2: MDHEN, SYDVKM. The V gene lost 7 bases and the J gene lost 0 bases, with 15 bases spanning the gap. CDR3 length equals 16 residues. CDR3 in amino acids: CASNEQGLTNTGELFF. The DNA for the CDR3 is TGTGCCAGCAATGAACAGGGCTTGACGAACACCGGGGAGCTGTTTTTT. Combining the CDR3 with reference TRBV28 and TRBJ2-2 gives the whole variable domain DVKVTQSSRYLVKRTGEKVFLECVQDMDHENMFWYRQDPGLGLRLIYFSYDVKMKEKGDIPEGYSVSREKKERFSLILESASTNQTSMYLCASNEQGLTNTGELFFGEGSRLTVL.

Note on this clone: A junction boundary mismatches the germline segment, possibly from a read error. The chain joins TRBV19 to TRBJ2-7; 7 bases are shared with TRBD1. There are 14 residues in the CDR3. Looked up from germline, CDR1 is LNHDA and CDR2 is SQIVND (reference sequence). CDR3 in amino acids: CASSRATGSSEQYF. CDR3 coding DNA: TGTGCCAGTAGTAGGGCGACAGGGTCCTCCGAGCAGTACTTC.